This T cell receptor beta chain was observed in a study of beta chain features in type 1 diabetes. Since all of the isolated RNA was reverse transcribed, expressed TCRB transcripts were what got sequenced. Here immunoSEQ multiplex PCR was the method, and the copy in TCRdb shows in-frame clones only, minus some. The sample shows roughly 170,000 clones, about 13% of them seen only once. V shed 3 bases and J 3 bases; nucleotides not matched to a gene: 8. CDR1 SGHVS and CDR2 FQNEAQ come from the germline V gene. This CDR3 is 15 amino acids long. Specimen: central memory CD4+ T cells from blood. V gene TRBV7-8 combines with J gene TRBJ2-7; the match to TRBD2 covers 7 bases. The source of this sequence is a woman between 18 and 30 years old in good health. This chain's CDR3 is CASSFNGPGGYEQYF. CDR3 in DNA: TGTGCCAGCAGCTTTAATGGCCCGGGAGGCTACGAGCAGTACTTC.